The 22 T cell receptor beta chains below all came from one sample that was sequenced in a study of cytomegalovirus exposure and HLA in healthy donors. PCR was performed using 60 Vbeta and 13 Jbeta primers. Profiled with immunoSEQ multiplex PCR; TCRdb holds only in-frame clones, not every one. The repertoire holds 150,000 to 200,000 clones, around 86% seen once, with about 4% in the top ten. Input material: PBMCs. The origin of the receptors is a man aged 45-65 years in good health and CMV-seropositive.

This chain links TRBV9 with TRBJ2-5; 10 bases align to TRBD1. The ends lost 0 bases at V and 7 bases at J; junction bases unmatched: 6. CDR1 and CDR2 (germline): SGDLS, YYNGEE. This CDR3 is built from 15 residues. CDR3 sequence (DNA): TGTGCCAGCAGCGTAGCTGACAGGGGGCGGGTGACCCAGTACTTC. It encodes CASSVADRGRVTQYF.

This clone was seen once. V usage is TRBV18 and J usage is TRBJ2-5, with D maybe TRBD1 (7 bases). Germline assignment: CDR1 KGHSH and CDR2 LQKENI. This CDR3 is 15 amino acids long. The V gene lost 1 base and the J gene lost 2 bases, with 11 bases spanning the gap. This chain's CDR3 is CASSPLSGGQETQYF. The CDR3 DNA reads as TGTGCCAGCTCACCACTGTCAGGGGGGCAAGAGACCCAGTACTTC.

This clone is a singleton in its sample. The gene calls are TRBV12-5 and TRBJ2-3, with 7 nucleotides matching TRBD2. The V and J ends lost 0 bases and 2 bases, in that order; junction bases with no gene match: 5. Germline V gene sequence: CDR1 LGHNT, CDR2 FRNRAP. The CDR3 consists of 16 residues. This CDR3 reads CASGLVLGGTTDTQYF. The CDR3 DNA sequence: TGTGCTAGTGGTTTGGTACTCGGGGGGACCACAGATACGCAGTATTTT.

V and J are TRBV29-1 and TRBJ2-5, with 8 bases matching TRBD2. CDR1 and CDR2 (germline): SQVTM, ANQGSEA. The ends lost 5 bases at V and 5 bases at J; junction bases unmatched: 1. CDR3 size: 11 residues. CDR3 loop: CSVSSGETQYF. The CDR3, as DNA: TGCAGCGTTTCTAGCGGGGAGACCCAGTACTTC.

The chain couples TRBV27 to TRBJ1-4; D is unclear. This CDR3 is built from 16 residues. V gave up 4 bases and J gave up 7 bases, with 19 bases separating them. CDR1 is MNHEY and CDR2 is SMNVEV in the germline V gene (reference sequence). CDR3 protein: CASSSTPAGSGEKLFF. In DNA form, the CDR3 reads TGTGCCAGCAGTTCCACCCCCGCCGGGTCGGGTGAAAAACTGTTTTTT.

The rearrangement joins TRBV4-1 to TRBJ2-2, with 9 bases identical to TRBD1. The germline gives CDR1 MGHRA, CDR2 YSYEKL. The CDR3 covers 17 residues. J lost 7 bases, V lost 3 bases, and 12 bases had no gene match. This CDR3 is CASSHAPTGGMNGELFF. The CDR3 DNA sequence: TGCGCCAGCAGCCATGCCCCGACAGGGGGAATGAACGGGGAGCTGTTTTTT.

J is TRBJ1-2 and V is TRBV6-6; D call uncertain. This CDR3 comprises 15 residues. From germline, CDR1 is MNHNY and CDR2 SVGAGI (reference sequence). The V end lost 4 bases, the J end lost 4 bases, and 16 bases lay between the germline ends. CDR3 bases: TGTGCCAGCAGTTCTTCTACAGCAGTATTCTATGGCTACACCTTC. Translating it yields CASSSSTAVFYGYTF.

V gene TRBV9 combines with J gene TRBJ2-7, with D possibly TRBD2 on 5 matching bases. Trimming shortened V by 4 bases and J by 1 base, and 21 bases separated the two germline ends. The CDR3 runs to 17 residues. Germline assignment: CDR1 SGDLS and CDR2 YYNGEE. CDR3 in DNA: TGTGCCAGCAGCCCCCTCACGGAGGTAGCGCAGTCCTACGAGCAGTACTTC. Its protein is CASSPLTEVAQSYEQYF.

The CDR3 loop is CSVTSYEAFF. The CDR3 nucleotides read TGCAGCGTCACCTCCTATGAAGCTTTCTTT. J is TRBJ1-1 and V is TRBV29-1, with D unclear. Deletions cut 6 bases from V and 7 bases from J, with 9 bases between. Germline lookup yields CDR1 SQVTM and CDR2 ANQGSEA. The CDR3 runs 10 residues.

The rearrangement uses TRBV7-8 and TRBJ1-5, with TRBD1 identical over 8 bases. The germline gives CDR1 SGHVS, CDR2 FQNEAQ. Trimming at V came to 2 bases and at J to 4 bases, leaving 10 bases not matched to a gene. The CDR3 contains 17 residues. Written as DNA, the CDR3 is TGTGCCAGCAGCTTAATCAGGGGGCCCGATAGAAATCAGCCCCAGCATTTT. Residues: CASSLIRGPDRNQPQHF. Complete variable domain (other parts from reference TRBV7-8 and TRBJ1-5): GAGVSQSPRYKVAKRGQDVALRCDPISGHVSLFWYQQALGQGPEFLTYFQNEAQLDKSGLPSDRFFAERPEGSVSTLKIQRTQQEDSAVYLCASSLIRGPDRNQPQHFGDGTRLSIL.

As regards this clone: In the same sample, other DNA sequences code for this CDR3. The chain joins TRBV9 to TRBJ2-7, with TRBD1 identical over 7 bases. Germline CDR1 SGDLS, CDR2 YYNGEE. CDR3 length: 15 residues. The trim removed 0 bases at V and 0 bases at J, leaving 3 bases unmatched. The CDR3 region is CASSVGQGPSYEQYF. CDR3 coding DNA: TGTGCCAGCAGCGTAGGACAGGGACCCTCCTACGAGCAGTACTTC.

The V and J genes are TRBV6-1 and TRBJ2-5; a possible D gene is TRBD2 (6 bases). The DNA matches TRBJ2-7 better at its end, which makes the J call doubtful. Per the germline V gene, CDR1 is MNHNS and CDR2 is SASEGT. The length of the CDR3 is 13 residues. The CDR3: CASSAGLFYEQYF. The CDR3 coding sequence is TGTGCCAGCAGTGCCGGACTATTCTACGAGCAGTACTTC.

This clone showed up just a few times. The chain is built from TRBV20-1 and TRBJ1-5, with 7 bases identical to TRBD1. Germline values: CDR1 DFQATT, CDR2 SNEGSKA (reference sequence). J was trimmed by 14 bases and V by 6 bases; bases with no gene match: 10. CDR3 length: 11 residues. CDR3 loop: CSATGDLGEHF. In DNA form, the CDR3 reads TGCAGTGCAACAGGGGATTTAGGGGAGCATTTT.

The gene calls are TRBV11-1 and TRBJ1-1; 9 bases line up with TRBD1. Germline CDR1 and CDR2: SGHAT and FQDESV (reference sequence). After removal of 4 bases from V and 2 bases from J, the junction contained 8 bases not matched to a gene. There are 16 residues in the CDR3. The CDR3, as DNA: TGTGCCAGCAGCTCCCCGGGACAGGGACTCAACACTGAAGCTTTCTTT. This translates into CASSSPGQGLNTEAFF.

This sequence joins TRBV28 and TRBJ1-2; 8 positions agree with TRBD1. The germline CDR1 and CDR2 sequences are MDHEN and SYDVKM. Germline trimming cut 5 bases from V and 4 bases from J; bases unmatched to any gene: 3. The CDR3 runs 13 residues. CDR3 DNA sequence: TGTGCCAGCAGTGTTGACAGGGGCTATGGCTACACCTTC. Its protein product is CASSVDRGYGYTF.

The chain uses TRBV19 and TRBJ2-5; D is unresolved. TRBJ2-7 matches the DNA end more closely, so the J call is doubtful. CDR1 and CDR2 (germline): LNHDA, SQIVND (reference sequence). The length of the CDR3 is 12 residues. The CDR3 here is CASSRDSYEQYF. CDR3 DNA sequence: TGTGCCAGTAGTAGAGATTCCTACGAGCAGTACTTC.

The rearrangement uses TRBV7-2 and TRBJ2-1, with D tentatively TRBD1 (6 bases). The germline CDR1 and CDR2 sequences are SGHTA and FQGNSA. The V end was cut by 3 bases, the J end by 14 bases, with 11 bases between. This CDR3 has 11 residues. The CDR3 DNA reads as TGTGCCAGCAGCTTGAACAGGGATAAGTTCTTC. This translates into CASSLNRDKFF.

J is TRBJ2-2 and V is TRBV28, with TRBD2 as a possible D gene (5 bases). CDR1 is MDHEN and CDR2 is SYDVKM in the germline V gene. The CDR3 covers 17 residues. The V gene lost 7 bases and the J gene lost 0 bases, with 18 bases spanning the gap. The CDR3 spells CASIPIVGGPNTGELFF. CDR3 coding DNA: TGTGCCAGCATCCCGATCGTTGGAGGACCGAACACCGGGGAGCTGTTTTTT.

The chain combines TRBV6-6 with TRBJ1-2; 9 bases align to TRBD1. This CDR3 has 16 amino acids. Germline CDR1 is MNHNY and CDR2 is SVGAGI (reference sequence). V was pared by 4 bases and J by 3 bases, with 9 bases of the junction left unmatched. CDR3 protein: CASSSKRTGADYGYTF. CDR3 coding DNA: TGTGCCAGCAGTTCCAAAAGGACAGGGGCGGACTATGGCTACACCTTC.

The CDR3 loop is CASSGGYEQYF. CDR3 DNA sequence: TGTGCCAGCAGTGGAGGCTACGAGCAGTACTTC. This rearrangement joins TRBV25-1 to TRBJ2-7; D is unclear. Germline CDR1 reads MGHDK; CDR2 reads SYGVNS. V was cut by 4 bases and J by 3 bases, with 4 bases left in between. The CDR3 sequence is 11 residues long.

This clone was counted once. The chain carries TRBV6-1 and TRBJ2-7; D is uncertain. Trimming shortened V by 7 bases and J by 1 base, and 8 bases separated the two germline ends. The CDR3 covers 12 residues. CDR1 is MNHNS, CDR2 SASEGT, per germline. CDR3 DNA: TGTGCCAGCAATCTTAATTCCTACGAGCAGTACTTC. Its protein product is CASNLNSYEQYF.

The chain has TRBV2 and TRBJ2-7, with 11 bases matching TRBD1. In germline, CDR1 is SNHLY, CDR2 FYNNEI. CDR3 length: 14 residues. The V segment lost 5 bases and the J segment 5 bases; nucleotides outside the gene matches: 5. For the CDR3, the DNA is TGTGCCAGCAGTCGTTGGACAGGGGGCGACGAGCAGTACTTC. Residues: CASSRWTGGDEQYF.